This TCR beta chain was sequenced in a study of blood T cell repertoires in COVID-19. About the study: Samples of COVID-19 (acute and convalescent) were obtained from the United States, Italy and Spain.

Per the original data handling: The authors estimated nucleated cell counts from reference gene primer amplification. Data came from immunoSEQ multiplex PCR; TCRdb stores just in-frame clones and leaves some out. V, J and clone size derive from that table, while D and trimming were established from the DNA sequence. The table records about 130,000 clones, 75% to 90% of them present only once. This CDR3 is built from 15 residues. V shed 3 bases and J shed 4 bases, with 15 bases lying between them. From germline, CDR1 is SGHTA and CDR2 FQGNSA. The origin of this receptor is a human donor in a cohort sampled during active COVID-19. The V gene is TRBV7-2, the J gene TRBJ1-1, with a possible D match to TRBD1 (6 bases). What was sequenced was peripheral blood. CDR3 loop: CASSFSGTSPTEAFF. CDR3 nucleotide sequence: TGTGCCAGCAGCTTCTCCGGGACATCCCCCACTGAAGCTTTCTTT.